This record looks at one TCR beta chain sequence and its context. The target antigen is unknown. The PCR made use of 60 Vbeta and 13 Jbeta primers. The protocol was immunoSEQ multiplex PCR, while the TCRdb copy is restricted to in-frame clones and leaves out a portion. The listing records about 50,000 clones. The record originates from a study of cytomegalovirus exposure and HLA in healthy donors. CDR1 and CDR2 from the germline V gene are MNHEY and SVGAGI. This CDR3 is built from 13 residues. The V end lost 7 bases, the J end lost 7 bases, and 13 bases lay between the germline ends. Study-wide findings and caveats: A missense DCLRE1C variant was associated with V- and J-gene trimming of TCR beta chains in a later analysis, and an independent cohort replicated the association. TCR sequences were mostly rare, though some public TCRs occurred in many donors.

Sequencing input: PBMCs. The chain combines TRBV6-5 with TRBJ1-4, with no clear D. This TCR was sampled from a woman in her late teens or twenties in good health and CMV-seronegative. The CDR3 protein is CASTAGGSEKLFF. For the CDR3, the DNA is TGTGCCAGCACGGCAGGAGGGTCTGAAAAACTGTTTTTT.